This T cell receptor beta chain was documented in a study of cytomegalovirus exposure and HLA in healthy donors. The wider study: Around 180 million T cells yielded over 90 million unique TCR beta sequences in earlier analysis. Overall study findings and caveats: A later analysis reportedly found that, within productive TCRs, an Asian-associated ancestry cluster had fewer N-insertions than the mean observed across the approximately 600 donors.

This clone was counted between two and nine times. What it binds is not known. Amplification used 60 Vbeta primers and 13 Jbeta primers. Sequencing was performed with immunoSEQ multiplex PCR; in TCRdb, only in-frame clones are kept and a portion is missing. The sample holds about 130,000 clones; around 83% are singletons and the top ten take about 7%. This TCR was sampled from a woman aged 25 to 39 in good health and CMV-seropositive. Sequencing input: PBMCs.

CDR3 coding DNA: TGTGCCAGCAGCCTCCCGGGTCCAATGAAAACTAATGAAAAACTGTTTTTT. Its translation is CASSLPGPMKTNEKLFF. The V call is TRBV7-3, the J call TRBJ1-4; D is unresolved. The CDR3 is 17 residues long. Trimming took 5 bases from V and 1 from J, leaving 17 bases between them. Germline values: CDR1 SGHTA, CDR2 FQGTGA.